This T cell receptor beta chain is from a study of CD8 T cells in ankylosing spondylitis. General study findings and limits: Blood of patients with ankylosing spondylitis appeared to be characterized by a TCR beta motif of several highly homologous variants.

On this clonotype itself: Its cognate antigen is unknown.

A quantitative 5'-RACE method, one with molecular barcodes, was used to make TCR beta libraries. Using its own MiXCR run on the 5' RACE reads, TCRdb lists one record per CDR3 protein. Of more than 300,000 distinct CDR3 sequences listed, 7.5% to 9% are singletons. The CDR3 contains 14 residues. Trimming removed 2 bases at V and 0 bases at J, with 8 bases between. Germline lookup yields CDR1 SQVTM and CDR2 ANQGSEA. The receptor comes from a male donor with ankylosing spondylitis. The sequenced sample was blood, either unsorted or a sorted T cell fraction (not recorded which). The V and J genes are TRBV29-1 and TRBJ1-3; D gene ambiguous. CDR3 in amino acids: CSVEYRDSGNTIYF. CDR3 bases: TGCAGCGTTGAATACCGCGACTCTGGAAACACCATATATTTT.